These 23 T cell receptor beta chains were sequenced from one sample in a study of T cell responses to AZD1222 COVID-19 vaccine. Here immunoSEQ multiplex PCR was the method, and the copy in TCRdb shows in-frame clones only, minus some. The sample carries around 80,000 clones, 83% recorded once. The sequences come from peripheral blood, collected 28 days after the second AZD1222 dose. All receptors come from an adult who received the AZD1222 COVID-19 vaccine.

The chain couples TRBV18 to TRBJ1-3; 9 nucleotides line up with TRBD1. This CDR3 region has 16 residues. The J segment lost 4 bases and the V segment lost 3 bases, leaving 7 bases of the junction unmatched. CDR1 KGHSH and CDR2 LQKENI come from the germline V gene. The CDR3 region is CASSPSGQGAGNTIYF. CDR3 nucleotide sequence: TGTGCCAGCTCACCCTCGGGACAGGGTGCCGGAAACACCATATATTTT.

V is TRBV7-3 and J is TRBJ1-6; D remains unclear. Trimming removed 0 bases at V and 14 bases at J, with 14 bases between. Germline V CDR1 and CDR2: SGHTA, FQGTGA. The length of the CDR3 is 14 residues. CDR3 residues: CASSLTPSSDSLHF. CDR3 nucleotides: TGTGCCAGCAGCTTAACTCCCTCAAGTGATTCCCTCCACTTT.

The rearrangement uses TRBV28 and TRBJ1-2, with D maybe TRBD1 (5 bases). The CDR3 runs 13 residues. V lost 10 bases to trimming and J lost 5 bases, with 17 bases between them. Germline V lookup: CDR1 MDHEN, CDR2 SYDVKM. CDR3 DNA: TGTGCCACCCTTTTCGGGGCCTTTTATGGCTACACCTTC. Translating gives CATLFGAFYGYTF.

The V gene is TRBV6-5, the J gene TRBJ2-5, with TRBD2 matching over 7 bases. The CDR3 length is 16 residues. The J segment lost 5 bases and the V segment lost 0 bases, leaving 9 bases of the junction unmatched. Germline loops: CDR1 MNHEY, CDR2 SVGAGI. The CDR3 region has the DNA TGTGCCAGCAGTTACTCGAGTGGGGACTATTGGGAGACCCAGTACTTC. As protein: CASSYSSGDYWETQYF.

The chain joins TRBV6-5 to TRBJ1-5, with TRBD1 matching over 8 bases. CDR1 is MNHEY and CDR2 is SVGAGI in the germline V gene. The CDR3 spans 13 residues. V gave up 6 bases and J gave up 10 bases; unmatched junction bases: 8. Here the CDR3 DNA reads TGTGCCAGCAGACGCACAGGGGGGGAACCCCAGCATTTT. This codes for CASRRTGGEPQHF.

The chain has TRBV7-2 and TRBJ2-3; 11 nucleotides agree with TRBD2. The V segment lost 6 bases and the J segment 7 bases; nucleotides outside the gene matches: 9. CDR1 and CDR2 (germline): SGHTA, FQGNSA. The CDR3 totals 15 residues. The CDR3 here is CASSLLAGVGNTQYF. CDR3 coding DNA: TGTGCCAGCAGTTTACTAGCGGGAGTTGGTAATACGCAGTATTTT.

J is TRBJ2-1 and V is TRBV6-5; the match to TRBD2 covers 10 bases. In germline, CDR1 is MNHEY, CDR2 SVGAGI. Trimming cost V 2 bases and J 8 bases; bases outside gene matches: 9. The CDR3 covers 16 residues. The CDR3 reads CASSYPVAGGFDEQFF. Here the CDR3 DNA reads TGTGCCAGCAGTTACCCGGTAGCGGGAGGATTTGATGAGCAGTTCTTC.

V and J are TRBV28 and TRBJ2-3; 10 bases map to TRBD2. CDR1 and CDR2 (germline): MDHEN, SYDVKM. Germline trimming cut 4 bases from V and 2 bases from J; bases unmatched to any gene: 6. CDR3 length equals 16 residues. The CDR3 coding sequence is TGTGCCAGCAGTTCACACGGGACTAGCGACACAGATACGCAGTATTTT. Protein: CASSSHGTSDTDTQYF. The full variable domain, rest sourced from reference TRBV28 and TRBJ2-3, is DVKVTQSSRYLVKRTGEKVFLECVQDMDHENMFWYRQDPGLGLRLIYFSYDVKMKEKGDIPEGYSVSREKKERFSLILESASTNQTSMYLCASSSHGTSDTDTQYFGPGTRLTVL.

This clone was recorded a few times. The rearrangement uses TRBV5-4 and TRBJ2-7; TRBD1 matches 7 bases. The CDR3 loop spans 16 amino acids. V lost 0 bases to trimming and J lost 0 bases; unmatched junction nucleotides: 6. Germline assignment: CDR1 SGHNT and CDR2 YYREEE (reference sequence). CDR3 DNA sequence: TGTGCCAGCAGCTTGGGCAGGGGGATTCTCTCCTACGAGCAGTACTTC. Residues: CASSLGRGILSYEQYF. The variable domain in full, with the rest retrieved from reference TRBV5-4 and TRBJ2-7, is ETGVTQSPTHLIKTRGQQVTLRCSSQSGHNTVSWYQQALGQGPQFIFQYYREEENGRGNFPPRFSGLQFPNYSSELNVNALELDDSALYLCASSLGRGILSYEQYFGPGTRLTVT.

This rearrangement joins TRBV6-5 to TRBJ2-1, with 11 bases lining up with TRBD2. This CDR3 spans 16 amino acids. The junction had 4 bases not matched to a gene; V was cut back by 1 base and J by 5 bases. The V gene's germline CDR1 is MNHEY and CDR2 SVGAGI. The CDR3 coding sequence is TGTGCCAGCAGTTACTGGGGACTAGCGGATCACAATGAGCAGTTCTTC. It yields the protein CASSYWGLADHNEQFF.

This clone was recorded a few times. The chain combines TRBV27 with TRBJ1-5, with D maybe TRBD1 (5 bases). CDR3 size: 14 residues. Germline CDR1 is MNHEY and CDR2 is SMNVEV (reference sequence). The V end lost 5 bases, the J end lost 4 bases, and 12 bases lay between the germline ends. CDR3 nucleotide sequence: TGTGCCAGCAGTCTGGAGGGGTTGAATCAGCCCCAGCATTTT. This encodes CASSLEGLNQPQHF.

The chain recombines TRBV7-2 with TRBJ2-7; D is tentatively TRBD1 or TRBD2 (5 bases each). The CDR3 is 15 amino acids. Germline CDR1 SGHTA, CDR2 FQGNSA. Deletions cut 0 bases from V and 7 bases from J, with 16 bases between. The CDR3: CASSLAGTFDREQYF. The CDR3 DNA reads as TGTGCCAGCAGCTTAGCGGGGACCTTTGATCGGGAGCAGTACTTC.

The V gene is TRBV7-9, the J gene TRBJ2-1; TRBD2 aligns across 16 bases. The CDR3 loop spans 18 amino acids. V shed 3 bases and J 3 bases; nucleotides not matched to a gene: 5. CDR1 and CDR2 (germline): SEHNR, FQNEAQ (reference sequence). The CDR3 bases are TGTGCCAGCAGCTTGGGACTAGCGGGAGGGCCTAACTACAATGAGCAGTTCTTC. Its translation: CASSLGLAGGPNYNEQFF.

The chain employs TRBV6-2 or TRBV6-3 and TRBJ1-5; D possibly corresponds to TRBD1 (5 bases). Trimming stripped 4 bases from V and 4 bases from J, with 11 bases between. This CDR3 has 14 amino acids. The germline V gene has CDR1 MNHEY and CDR2 SVGEGT. CDR3 bases: TGTGCCAGCAGTTCTTTGGACACGAATCAGCCCCAGCATTTT. Amino acid sequence: CASSSLDTNQPQHF.

This sequence joins TRBV19 and TRBJ2-7; D might be TRBD1 or TRBD2, each matching 5 bases. V was trimmed by 1 base and J by 5 bases, leaving 12 bases between them. Germline V CDR1 and CDR2: LNHDA, SQIVND (reference sequence). The CDR3 is made up of 14 amino acids. In nucleotides, the CDR3 is TGTGCCAGTAGTATAGCTGAGGGGATCAACGAGCAGTACTTC. Amino acids: CASSIAEGINEQYF.

This chain links TRBV6-1 with TRBJ1-6; D is uncertain. The CDR3 sequence is 16 residues long. CDR1 MNHNS and CDR2 SASEGT come from the germline V gene. V lost 1 base, J lost 0 bases, and 7 bases lay in between. CDR3: CASSEGLGSYNSPLHF. For the CDR3, the DNA is TGTGCCAGCAGTGAAGGGTTGGGCTCCTATAATTCACCCCTCCACTTT.

Here the CDR3 reads CASSQGTDRNQPQHF. In DNA, the CDR3 is TGTGCCAGCAGCCAAGGCACCGACAGAAATCAGCCCCAGCATTTT. This chain links TRBV3-1 (or the pseudogene TRBV3-2) with TRBJ1-5; TRBD1 might be the D (5 bases). The CDR3 covers 15 residues. V dropped 1 base and J dropped 4 bases, with 11 bases sitting between them. In germline, CDR1 is LGHDT, CDR2 YNNKEL (reference sequence).

The chain is built from TRBV7-9 and TRBJ2-1; perhaps TRBD2 as D (6 bases). The length of the CDR3 is 13 residues. Per germline, CDR1 SEHNR and CDR2 FQNEAQ (reference sequence). Trimming removed 4 bases at V and 3 bases at J, with 7 bases between. CDR3 in amino acids: CASSWRDYNEQFF. As DNA, the CDR3 is TGTGCCAGCAGCTGGCGGGACTACAATGAGCAGTTCTTC.

The V and J genes are TRBV9 and TRBJ2-1; TRBD2 aligns across 13 bases. Germline trimming cut 0 bases from V and 11 bases from J; bases unmatched to any gene: 5. CDR1 is SGDLS and CDR2 is YYNGEE in the germline V gene. The CDR3 runs 15 residues. For the CDR3, the DNA is TGTGCCAGCAGCGTAGCTACTAGCGGGAGGGAAAAGCAGTTCTTC. Protein: CASSVATSGREKQFF.

This rearrangement joins TRBV5-4 to TRBJ2-3, with D uncertain. Trimming shortened V by 1 base and J by 1 base, and 4 bases separated the two germline ends. CDR1 and CDR2 from the germline V gene are SGHNT and YYREEE (reference sequence). This CDR3 is built from 13 residues. The CDR3 DNA reads as TGTGCCAGCAGCTTGTCCGGCACAGATACGCAGTATTTT. Amino acid sequence: CASSLSGTDTQYF.

The J gene is TRBJ1-1, the V gene TRBV4-2, with a weak D call TRBD1 (6 bases). Trimming pared 1 base from V and 9 bases from J, leaving 21 bases between. The germline V gene encodes CDR1 LGHNA and CDR2 YNFKEQ. The CDR3 loop spans 16 amino acids. In DNA, the CDR3 is TGTGCCAGCAGCCAAGCCACAGTTTCGGGGGCAGGAAAAGCTTTCTTT. This sequence encodes CASSQATVSGAGKAFF.

The rearrangement joins TRBV21-1 to TRBJ1-2; the table assigns TRBD1, which was not confirmed against the DNA. TRBV21-1 is classified as a pseudogene. CDR3 size: 14 residues. CDR3 coding DNA: TGTGCCAGCAGCAAAGGAGGCAGGGGGCCGGGCTACACCTTC. This sequence encodes CASSKGGRGPGYTF.

This chain links TRBV2 with TRBJ2-5; D might be TRBD1 (6 bases). V gave up 11 bases and J gave up 4 bases, with 20 bases separating them. Germline lookup yields CDR1 SNHLY and CDR2 FYNNEI. The CDR3 loop spans 14 amino acids. The CDR3 DNA is TGTGCCCCTAGGCGGCAGGGGTTGTCAGAGACCCAGTACTTC. Its protein is CAPRRQGLSETQYF.